This section outlines one TCR beta chain sequence together with its context. Between the trimmed V and J ends, which lost 3 bases and 5 bases, there was a span of 10 bases. The germline V gene encodes CDR1 SEHNR and CDR2 FQNEAQ (reference sequence). The CDR3 sequence is 13 residues long. The record originates from a study of blood T cells in healthy people across ages. A second PCR, run for roughly 7 to 11 cycles, used a sample-barcoded 5' primer plus a J-beta primer mix. TCRdb re-derived calls from the 5' RACE reads in MiXCR, one entry per CDR3 protein. The sample holds around 1.7 million distinct CDR3 sequences, under 30% seen once.

The sample comprised blood. The origin of this receptor is a woman under 40 in good health. V gene TRBV7-9 combines with J gene TRBJ1-2; D is ambiguous. The CDR3: CASSFREDYGYTF. As DNA, the CDR3 is TGTGCCAGCAGCTTTCGGGAAGATTATGGCTACACCTTC.